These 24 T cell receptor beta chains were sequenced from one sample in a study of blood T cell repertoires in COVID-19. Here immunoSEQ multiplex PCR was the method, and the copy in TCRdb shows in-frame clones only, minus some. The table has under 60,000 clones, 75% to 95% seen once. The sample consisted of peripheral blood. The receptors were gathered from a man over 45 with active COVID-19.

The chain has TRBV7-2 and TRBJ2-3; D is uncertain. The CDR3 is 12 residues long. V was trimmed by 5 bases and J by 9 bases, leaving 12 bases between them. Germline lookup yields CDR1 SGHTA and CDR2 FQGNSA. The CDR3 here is CASSPNAGTQYF. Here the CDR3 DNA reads TGTGCCAGCAGCCCTAATGCCGGGACGCAGTATTTT.

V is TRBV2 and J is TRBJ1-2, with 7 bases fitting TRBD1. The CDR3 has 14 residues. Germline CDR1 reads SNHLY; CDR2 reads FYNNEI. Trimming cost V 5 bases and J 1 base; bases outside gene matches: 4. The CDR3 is CASSWDRINYGYTF. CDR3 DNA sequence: TGTGCCAGCAGTTGGGACAGAATTAACTATGGCTACACCTTC. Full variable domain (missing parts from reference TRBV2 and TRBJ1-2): EPEVTQTPSHQVTQMGQEVILRCVPISNHLYFYWYRQILGQKVEFLVSFYNNEISEKSEIFDDQFSVERPDGSNFTLKIRSTKLEDSAMYFCASSWDRINYGYTFGSGTRLTVV.

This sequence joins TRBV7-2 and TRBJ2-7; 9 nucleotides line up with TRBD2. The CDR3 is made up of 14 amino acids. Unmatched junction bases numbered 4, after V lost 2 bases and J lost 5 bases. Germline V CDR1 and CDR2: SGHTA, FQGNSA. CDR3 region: CASSLQRGAHEQYF. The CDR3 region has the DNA TGTGCCAGCAGCTTACAGCGGGGGGCCCACGAGCAGTACTTC.

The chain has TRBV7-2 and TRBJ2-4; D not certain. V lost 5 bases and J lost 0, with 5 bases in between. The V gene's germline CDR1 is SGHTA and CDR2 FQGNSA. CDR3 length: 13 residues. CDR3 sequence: CASSELAKNIQYF. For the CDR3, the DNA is TGTGCCAGCAGCGAGCTAGCCAAAAACATTCAGTACTTC.

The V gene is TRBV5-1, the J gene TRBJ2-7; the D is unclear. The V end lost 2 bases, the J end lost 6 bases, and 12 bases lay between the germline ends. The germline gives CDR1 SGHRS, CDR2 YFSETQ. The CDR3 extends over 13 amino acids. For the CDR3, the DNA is TGCGCCAGCAGCTTCAGTAACTCAGGCGAGCAGTACTTC. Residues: CASSFSNSGEQYF. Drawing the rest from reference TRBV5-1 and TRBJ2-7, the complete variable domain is KAGVTQTPRYLIKTRGQQVTLSCSPISGHRSVSWYQQTPGQGLQFLFEYFSETQRNKGNFPGRFSGRQFSNSRSEMNVSTLELGDSALYLCASSFSNSGEQYFGPGTRLTVT.

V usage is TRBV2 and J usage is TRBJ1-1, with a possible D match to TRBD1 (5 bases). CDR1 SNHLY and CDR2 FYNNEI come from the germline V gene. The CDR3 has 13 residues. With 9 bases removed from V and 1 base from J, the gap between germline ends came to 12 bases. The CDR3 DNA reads TGTGCCAGTTCAAGGCAGGGGAACACTGAAGCTTTCTTT. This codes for CASSRQGNTEAFF.

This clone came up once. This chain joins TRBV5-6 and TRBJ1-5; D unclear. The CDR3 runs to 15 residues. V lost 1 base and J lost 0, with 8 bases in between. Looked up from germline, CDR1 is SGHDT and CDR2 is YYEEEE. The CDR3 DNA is TGTGCCAGCAGCTTGCGGCGGTATAGCAATCAGCCCCAGCATTTT. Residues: CASSLRRYSNQPQHF.

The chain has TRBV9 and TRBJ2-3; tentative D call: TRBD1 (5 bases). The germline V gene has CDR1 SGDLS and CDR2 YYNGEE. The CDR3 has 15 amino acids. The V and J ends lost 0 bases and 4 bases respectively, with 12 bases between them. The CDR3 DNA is TGTGCCAGCAGCGTAGCGTCCTTGGGGCCAGATACGCAGTATTTT. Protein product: CASSVASLGPDTQYF.

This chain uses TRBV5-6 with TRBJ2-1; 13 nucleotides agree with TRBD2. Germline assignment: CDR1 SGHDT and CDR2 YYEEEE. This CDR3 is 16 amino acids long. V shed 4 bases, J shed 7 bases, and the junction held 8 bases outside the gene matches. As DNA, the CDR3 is TGTGCCAGCAGCCCGCGACTAGCGGGAGGCGGGAATGAGCAGTTCTTC. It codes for CASSPRLAGGGNEQFF.

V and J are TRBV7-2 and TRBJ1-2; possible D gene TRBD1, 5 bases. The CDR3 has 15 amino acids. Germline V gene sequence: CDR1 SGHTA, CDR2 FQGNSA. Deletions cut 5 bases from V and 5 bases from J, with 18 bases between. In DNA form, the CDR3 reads TGTGCCAGCAGCCTTGTTCCGGAGGGGACGTATGGCTACACCTTC. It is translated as CASSLVPEGTYGYTF.

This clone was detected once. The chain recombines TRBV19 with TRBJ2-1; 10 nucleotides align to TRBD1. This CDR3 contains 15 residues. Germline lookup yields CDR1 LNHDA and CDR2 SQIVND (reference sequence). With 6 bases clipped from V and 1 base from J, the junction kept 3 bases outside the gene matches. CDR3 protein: CASRPGQGSYNEQFF. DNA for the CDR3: TGTGCCAGTAGACCGGGACAGGGGTCCTACAATGAGCAGTTCTTC.

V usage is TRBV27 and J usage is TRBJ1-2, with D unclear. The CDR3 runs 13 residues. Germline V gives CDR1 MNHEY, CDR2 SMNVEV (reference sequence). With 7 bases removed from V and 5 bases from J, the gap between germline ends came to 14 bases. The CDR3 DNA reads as TGTGCCAGCACCGCAAGGGCGGGATATGGCTACACCTTC. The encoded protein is CASTARAGYGYTF.

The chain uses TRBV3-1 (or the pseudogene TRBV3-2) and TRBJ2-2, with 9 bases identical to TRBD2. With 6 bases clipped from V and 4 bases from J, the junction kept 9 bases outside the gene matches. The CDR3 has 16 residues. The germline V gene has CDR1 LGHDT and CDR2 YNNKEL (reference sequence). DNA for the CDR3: TGTGCCAGCAGTCGCGAGCGGGGGGCGGGCACCGGGGAGCTGTTTTTT. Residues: CASSRERGAGTGELFF.

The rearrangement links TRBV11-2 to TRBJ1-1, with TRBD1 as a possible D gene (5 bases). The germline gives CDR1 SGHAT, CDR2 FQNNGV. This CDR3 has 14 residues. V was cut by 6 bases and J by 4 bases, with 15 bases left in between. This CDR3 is CASRRIREATEAFF. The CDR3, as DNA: TGTGCCAGCAGGCGAATCAGGGAGGCCACTGAAGCTTTCTTT.

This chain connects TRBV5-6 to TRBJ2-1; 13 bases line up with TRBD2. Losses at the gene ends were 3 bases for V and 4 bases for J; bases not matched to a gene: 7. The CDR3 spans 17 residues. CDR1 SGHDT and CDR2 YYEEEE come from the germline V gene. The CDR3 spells CASSSRLGLAGYNEQFF. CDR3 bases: TGTGCCAGCAGCTCCAGACTGGGACTAGCGGGATACAATGAGCAGTTCTTC.

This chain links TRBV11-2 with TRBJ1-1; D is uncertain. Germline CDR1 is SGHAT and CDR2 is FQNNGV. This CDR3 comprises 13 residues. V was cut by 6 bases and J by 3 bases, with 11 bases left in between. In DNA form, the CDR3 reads TGTGCCAGCAGTTTTTTAGTCGACACTGAAGCTTTCTTT. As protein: CASSFLVDTEAFF.

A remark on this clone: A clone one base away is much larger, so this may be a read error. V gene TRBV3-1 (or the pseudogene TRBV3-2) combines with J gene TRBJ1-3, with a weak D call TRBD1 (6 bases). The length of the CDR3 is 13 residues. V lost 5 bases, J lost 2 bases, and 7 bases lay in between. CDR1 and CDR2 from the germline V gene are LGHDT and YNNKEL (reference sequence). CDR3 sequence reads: CASSYRAGNTIYF. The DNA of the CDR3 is TGTGCCAGCAGCTACAGGGCTGGAAACACCATATATTTT.

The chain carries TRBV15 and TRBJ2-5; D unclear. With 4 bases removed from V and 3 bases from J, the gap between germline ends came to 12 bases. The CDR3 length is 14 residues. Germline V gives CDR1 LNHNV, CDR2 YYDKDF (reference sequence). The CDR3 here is CATSKSSREETQYF. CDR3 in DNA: TGTGCCACCAGCAAATCCTCCCGGGAAGAGACCCAGTACTTC.

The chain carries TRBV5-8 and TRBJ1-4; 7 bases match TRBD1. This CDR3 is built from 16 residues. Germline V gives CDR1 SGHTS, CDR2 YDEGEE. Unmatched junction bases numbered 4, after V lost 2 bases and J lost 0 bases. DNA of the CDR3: TGTGCCAGCAGCTTTACAGGGGATACAACTAATGAAAAACTGTTTTTT. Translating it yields CASSFTGDTTNEKLFF.

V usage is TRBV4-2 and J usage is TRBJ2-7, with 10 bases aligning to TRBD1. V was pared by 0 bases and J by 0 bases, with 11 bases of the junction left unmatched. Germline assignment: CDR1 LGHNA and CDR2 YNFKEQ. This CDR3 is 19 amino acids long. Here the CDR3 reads CASSQDLGQGVPSSYEQYF. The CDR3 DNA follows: TGTGCCAGCAGCCAAGATTTAGGACAGGGGGTTCCCTCCTCCTACGAGCAGTACTTC.

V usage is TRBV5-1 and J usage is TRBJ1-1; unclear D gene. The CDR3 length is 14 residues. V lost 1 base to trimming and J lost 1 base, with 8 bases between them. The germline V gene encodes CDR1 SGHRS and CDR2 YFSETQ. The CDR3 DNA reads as TGCGCCAGCAGCTTGAGAGATCCGAACACTGAAGCTTTCTTT. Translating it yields CASSLRDPNTEAFF.

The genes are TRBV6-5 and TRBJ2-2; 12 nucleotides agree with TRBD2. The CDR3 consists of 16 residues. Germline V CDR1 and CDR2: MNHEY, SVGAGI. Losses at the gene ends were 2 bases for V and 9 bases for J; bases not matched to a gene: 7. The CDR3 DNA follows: TGTGCCAGCAGTTACGGGACTAGCGGGTCCCACCGGGAGCTGTTTTTT. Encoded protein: CASSYGTSGSHRELFF.

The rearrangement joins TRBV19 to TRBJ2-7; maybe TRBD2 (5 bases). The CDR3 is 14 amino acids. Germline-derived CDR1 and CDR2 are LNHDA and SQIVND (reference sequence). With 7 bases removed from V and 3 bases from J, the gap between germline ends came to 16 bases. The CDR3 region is CASTPGSGVYEQYF. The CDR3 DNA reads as TGTGCCAGTACCCCCGGGTCCGGGGTCTACGAGCAGTACTTC.

CDR3 sequence: CAWSSSTDTQYF. The CDR3, as DNA: TGTGCCTGGAGTAGTAGTACAGATACGCAGTATTTT. This chain uses TRBV30 with TRBJ2-3, with unresolved D. The CDR3 runs to 12 residues. Germline CDR1 is GTSNPN and CDR2 is SVGIG (reference sequence). V lost 2 bases and J lost 3, with 6 bases in between.